The T cell receptor (beta chain) described here comes from a study of cytomegalovirus exposure and HLA in healthy donors. As concerns this clone: Antigen unknown.

CDR3 length: 12 amino acids. V gave up 6 bases and J gave up 7 bases, with 10 bases separating them. Germline CDR1 MDHEN, CDR2 SYDVKM. 13 Jbeta primers and 60 Vbeta primers were used for the PCR. TCRdb keeps only in-frame clones here, not all; method: immunoSEQ multiplex PCR. This sample yields about 200,000 clones, of which roughly 79% are seen a single time; 1.5% to 2% belongs to the top ten. The study's findings and limits: In a later analysis, 16,951 TCR beta sequences were associated with HLA alleles at 0.05 false discovery rate.

The sequence derives from a man aged 25 to 40 in good health and CMV-seronegative. The sequenced sample consisted of PBMCs. This chain connects TRBV28 to TRBJ1-5; D remains unclear. The CDR3 loop reads CASSWGEQPQHF. DNA for the CDR3: TGTGCCAGCAGCTGGGGAGAACAGCCCCAGCATTTT.